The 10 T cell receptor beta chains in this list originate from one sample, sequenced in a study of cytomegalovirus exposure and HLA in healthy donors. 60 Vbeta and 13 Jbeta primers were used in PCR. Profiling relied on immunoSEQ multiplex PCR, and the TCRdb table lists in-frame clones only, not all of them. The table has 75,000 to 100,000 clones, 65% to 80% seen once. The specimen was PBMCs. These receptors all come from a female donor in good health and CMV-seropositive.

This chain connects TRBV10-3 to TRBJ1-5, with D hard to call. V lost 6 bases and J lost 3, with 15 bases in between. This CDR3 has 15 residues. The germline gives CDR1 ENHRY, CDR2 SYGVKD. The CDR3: CAIRKGGQANQPQHF. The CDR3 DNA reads TGTGCCATCAGGAAGGGAGGGCAGGCCAATCAGCCCCAGCATTTT.

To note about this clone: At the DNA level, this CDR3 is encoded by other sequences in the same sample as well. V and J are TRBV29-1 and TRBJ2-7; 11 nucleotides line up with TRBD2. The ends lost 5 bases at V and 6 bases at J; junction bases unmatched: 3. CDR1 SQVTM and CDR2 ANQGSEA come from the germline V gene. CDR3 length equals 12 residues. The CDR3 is CSVKGTSGEQYF. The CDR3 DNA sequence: TGCAGCGTTAAGGGGACTAGCGGCGAGCAGTACTTC.

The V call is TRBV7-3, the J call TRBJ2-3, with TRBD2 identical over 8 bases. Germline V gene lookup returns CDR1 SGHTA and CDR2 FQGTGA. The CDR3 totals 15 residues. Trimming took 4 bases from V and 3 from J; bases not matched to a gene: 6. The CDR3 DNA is TGTGCCAGCAGCTCTACGGGACTAGTAACAGATACGCAGTATTTT. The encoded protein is CASSSTGLVTDTQYF. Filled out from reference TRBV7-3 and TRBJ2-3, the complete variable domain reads GAGVSQTPSNKVTEKGKYVELRCDPISGHTALYWYRQSLGQGPEFLIYFQGTGAADDSGLPNDRFFAVRPEGSVSTLKIQRTERGDSAVYLCASSSTGLVTDTQYFGPGTRLTVL.

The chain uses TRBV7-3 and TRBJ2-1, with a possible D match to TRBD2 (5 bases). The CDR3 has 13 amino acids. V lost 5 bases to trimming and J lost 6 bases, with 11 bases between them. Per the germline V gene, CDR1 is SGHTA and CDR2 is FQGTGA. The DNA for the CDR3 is TGTGCCAGCAGCCTTACTAGGGCCAATGAGCAGTTCTTC. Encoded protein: CASSLTRANEQFF.

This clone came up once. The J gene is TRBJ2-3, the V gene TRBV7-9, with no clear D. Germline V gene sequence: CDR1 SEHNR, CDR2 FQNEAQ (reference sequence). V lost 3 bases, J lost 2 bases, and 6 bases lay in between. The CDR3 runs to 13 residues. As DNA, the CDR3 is TGTGCCAGCAGCTTCTCGTACACAGATACGCAGTATTTT. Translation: CASSFSYTDTQYF.

CDR3 DNA: TGTGCCAGCAGTGGTATAGGGGAGGGTAATGAAAAACTGTTTTTT. It yields the protein CASSGIGEGNEKLFF. The rearrangement uses TRBV2 and TRBJ1-4; weak D call: TRBD1 (5 bases). The CDR3 contains 15 residues. Germline CDR1 SNHLY, CDR2 FYNNEI. V lost 4 bases to trimming and J lost 4 bases, with 13 bases between them.

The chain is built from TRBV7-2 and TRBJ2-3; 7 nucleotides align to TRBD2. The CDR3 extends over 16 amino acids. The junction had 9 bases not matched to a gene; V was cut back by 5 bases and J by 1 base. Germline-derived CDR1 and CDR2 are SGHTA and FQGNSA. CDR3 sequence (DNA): TGTGCCAGCAGCCCCCCTAGGGCGGGGGGCACAGATACGCAGTATTTT. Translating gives CASSPPRAGGTDTQYF.

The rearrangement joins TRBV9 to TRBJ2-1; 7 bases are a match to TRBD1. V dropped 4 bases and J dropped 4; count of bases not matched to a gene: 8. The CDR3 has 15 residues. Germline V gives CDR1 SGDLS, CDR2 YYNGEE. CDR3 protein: CASSFRGGFYNEQFF. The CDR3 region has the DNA TGTGCCAGCAGCTTCCGAGGGGGCTTTTACAATGAGCAGTTCTTC.

In DNA form, the CDR3 reads TGTGCCAGCAGTTTCGGACAGTCCTACGAGCAGTACTTC. Its protein product is CASSFGQSYEQYF. The V and J genes are TRBV5-4 and TRBJ2-7, with TRBD1 as a possible D gene (6 bases). In germline, CDR1 is SGHNT, CDR2 YYREEE (reference sequence). With 5 bases removed from V and 1 base from J, the gap between germline ends came to 10 bases. The CDR3 spans 13 residues.

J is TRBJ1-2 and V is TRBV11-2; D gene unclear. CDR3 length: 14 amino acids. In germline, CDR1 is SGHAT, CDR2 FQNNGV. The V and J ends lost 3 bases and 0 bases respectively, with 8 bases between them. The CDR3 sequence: CASSFRTANYGYTF. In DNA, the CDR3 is TGTGCCAGCAGCTTCCGGACTGCTAACTATGGCTACACCTTC.